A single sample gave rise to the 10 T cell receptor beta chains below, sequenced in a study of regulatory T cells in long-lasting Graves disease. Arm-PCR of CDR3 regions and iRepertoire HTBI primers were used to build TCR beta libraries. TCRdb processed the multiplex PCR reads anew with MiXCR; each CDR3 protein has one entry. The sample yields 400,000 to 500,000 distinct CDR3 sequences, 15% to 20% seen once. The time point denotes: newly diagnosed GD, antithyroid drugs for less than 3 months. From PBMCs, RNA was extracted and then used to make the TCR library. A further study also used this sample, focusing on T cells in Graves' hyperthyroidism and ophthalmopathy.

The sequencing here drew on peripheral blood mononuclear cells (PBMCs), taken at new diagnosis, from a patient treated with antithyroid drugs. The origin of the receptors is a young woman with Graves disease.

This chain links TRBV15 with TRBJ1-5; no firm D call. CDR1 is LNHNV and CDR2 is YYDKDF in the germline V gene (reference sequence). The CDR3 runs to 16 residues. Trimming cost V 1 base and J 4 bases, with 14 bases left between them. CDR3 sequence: CATSRAVRGGNQPQHF. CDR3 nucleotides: TGTGCCACCAGCAGAGCAGTCCGGGGTGGGAATCAGCCCCAGCATTTT.

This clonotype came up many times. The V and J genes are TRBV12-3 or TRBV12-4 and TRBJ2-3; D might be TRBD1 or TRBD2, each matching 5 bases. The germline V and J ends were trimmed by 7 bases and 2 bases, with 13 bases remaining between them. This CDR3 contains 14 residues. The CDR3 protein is CASTLGAVTDTQYF. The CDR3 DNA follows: TGTGCCAGCACCCTCGGGGCCGTCACAGATACGCAGTATTTT.

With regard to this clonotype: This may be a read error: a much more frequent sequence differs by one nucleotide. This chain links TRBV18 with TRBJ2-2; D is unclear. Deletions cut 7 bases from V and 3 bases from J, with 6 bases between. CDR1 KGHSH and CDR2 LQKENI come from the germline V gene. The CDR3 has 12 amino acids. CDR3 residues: CASLPDTGELFF. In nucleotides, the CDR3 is TGTGCCAGCTTACCGGACACCGGGGAGCTGTTTTTT. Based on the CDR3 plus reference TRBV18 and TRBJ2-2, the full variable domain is NAGVMQNPRHLVRRRGQEARLRCSPMKGHSHVYWYRQLPEEGLKFMVYLQKENIIDESGMPKERFSAEFPKEGPSILRIQQVVRGDSAAYFCASLPDTGELFFGEGSRLTVL.

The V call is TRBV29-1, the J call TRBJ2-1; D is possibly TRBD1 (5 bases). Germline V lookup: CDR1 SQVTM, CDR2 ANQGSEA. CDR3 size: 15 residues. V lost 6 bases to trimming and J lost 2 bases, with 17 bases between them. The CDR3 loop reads CSVARSGSAYNEQFF. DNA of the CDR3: TGCAGCGTAGCACGATCAGGGTCGGCCTACAATGAGCAGTTCTTC.

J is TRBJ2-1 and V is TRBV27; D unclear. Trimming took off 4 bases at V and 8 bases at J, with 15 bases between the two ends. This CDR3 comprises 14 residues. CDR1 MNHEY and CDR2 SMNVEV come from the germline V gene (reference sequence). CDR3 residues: CASSWRTLDHEQFF. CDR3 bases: TGTGCCAGCAGTTGGCGGACCCTCGACCATGAGCAGTTCTTC.

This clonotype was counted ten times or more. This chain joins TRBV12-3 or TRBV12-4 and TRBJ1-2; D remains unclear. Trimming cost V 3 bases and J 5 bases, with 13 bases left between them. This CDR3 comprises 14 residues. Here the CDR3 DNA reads TGTGCCAGCAGTTTGAGAGGGATCGGGTATGGCTACACCTTC. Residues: CASSLRGIGYGYTF.

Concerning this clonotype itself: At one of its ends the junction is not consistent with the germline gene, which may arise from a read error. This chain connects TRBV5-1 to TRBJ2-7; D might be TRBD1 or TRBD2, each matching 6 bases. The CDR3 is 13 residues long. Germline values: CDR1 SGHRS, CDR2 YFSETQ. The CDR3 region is CASSVKMGGEPYF. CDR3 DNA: TGCGCCAGCAGCGTGAAGATGGGGGGCGAGCCGTACTTC.

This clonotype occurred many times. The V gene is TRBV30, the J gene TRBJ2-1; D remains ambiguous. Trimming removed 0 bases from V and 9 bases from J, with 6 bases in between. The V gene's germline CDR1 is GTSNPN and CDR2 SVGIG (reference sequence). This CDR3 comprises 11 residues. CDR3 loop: CAWSVQIEQFF. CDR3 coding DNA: TGTGCCTGGAGTGTACAGATTGAGCAGTTCTTC.

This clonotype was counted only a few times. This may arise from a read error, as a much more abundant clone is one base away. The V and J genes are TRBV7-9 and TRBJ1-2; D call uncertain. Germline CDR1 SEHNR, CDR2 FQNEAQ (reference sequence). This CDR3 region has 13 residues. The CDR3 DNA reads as TGTGCCAGCAGCCCTACCGGGGATTATGACTACACCTTC. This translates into CASSPTGDYDYTF.

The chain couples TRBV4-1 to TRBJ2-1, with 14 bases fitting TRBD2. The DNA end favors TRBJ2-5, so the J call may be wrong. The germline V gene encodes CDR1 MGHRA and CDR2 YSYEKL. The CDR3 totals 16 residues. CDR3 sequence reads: CASSQVGLAGVETQYF. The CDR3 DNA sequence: TGCGCCAGCAGCCAGGTGGGACTAGCGGGAGTGGAGACCCAGTACTTC.